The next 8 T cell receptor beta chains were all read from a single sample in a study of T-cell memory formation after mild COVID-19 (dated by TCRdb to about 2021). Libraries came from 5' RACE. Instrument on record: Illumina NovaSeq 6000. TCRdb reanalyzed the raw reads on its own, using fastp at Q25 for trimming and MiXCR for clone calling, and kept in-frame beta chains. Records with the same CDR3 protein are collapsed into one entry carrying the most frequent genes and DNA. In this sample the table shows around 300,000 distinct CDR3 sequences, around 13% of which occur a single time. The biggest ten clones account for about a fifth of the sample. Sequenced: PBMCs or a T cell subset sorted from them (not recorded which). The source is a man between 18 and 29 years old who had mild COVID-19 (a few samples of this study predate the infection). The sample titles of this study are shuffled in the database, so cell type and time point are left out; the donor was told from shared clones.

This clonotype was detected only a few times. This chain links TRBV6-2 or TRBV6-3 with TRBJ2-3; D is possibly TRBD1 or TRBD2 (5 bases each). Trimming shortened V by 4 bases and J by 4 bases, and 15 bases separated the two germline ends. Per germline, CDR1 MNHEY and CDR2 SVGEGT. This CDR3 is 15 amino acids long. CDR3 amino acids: CASSSGTRLADTQYF. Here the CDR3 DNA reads TGTGCCAGCAGTTCCGGGACCAGGTTAGCAGATACGCAGTATTTT.

DNA for the CDR3: TGTGCCAGCAGCTTAGGTTTGGCGGGTAACACCTTCACAGATACGCAGTATTTT. It translates to CASSLGLAGNTFTDTQYF. The chain combines TRBV11-3 with TRBJ2-3; D might be TRBD2 (5 bases). CDR3 length equals 18 residues. Germline assignment: CDR1 SGHNT and CDR2 YENEEA. Trimming removed 1 base from V and 2 bases from J, with 19 bases in between.

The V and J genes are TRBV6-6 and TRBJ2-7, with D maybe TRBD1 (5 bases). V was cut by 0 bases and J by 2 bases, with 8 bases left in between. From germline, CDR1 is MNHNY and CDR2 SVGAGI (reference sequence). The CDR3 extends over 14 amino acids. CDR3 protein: CASSYSGAPYEQYV. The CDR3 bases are TGTGCCAGCAGTTACTCAGGGGCCCCCTACGAGCAGTACGTC.

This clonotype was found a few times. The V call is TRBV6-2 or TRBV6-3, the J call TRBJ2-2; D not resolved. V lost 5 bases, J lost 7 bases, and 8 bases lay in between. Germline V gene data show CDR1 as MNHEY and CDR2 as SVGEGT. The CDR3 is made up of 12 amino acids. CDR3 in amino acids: CASSTDGGELFF. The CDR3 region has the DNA TGTGCCAGCAGTACCGACGGCGGGGAGCTGTTTTTT.

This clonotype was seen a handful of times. For the CDR3, the DNA is TGTGCCAGCAGCGCGATGACAGGGGGGTTCGGAACAGATACGCAGTATTTT. Translation gives CASSAMTGGFGTDTQYF. The V and J genes are TRBV9 and TRBJ2-3; TRBD1 aligns across 9 bases. CDR3 length equals 17 residues. Per the germline V gene, CDR1 is SGDLS and CDR2 is YYNGEE. The trim removed 3 bases at V and 3 bases at J, leaving 11 bases unmatched.

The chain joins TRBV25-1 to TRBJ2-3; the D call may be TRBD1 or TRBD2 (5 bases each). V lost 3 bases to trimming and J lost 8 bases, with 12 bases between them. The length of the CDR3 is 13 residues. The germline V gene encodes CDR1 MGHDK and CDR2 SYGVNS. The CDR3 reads CASSEGPRSTQYF. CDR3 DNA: TGTGCCAGCAGTGAGGGACCCAGGAGTACGCAGTATTTT.

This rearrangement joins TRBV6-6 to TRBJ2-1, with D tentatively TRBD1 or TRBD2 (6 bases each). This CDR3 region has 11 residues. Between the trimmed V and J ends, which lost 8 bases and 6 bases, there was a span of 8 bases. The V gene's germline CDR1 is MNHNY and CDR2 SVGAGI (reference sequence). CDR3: CASGGGNEQFF. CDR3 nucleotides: TGTGCCAGCGGAGGGGGCAATGAGCAGTTCTTC.

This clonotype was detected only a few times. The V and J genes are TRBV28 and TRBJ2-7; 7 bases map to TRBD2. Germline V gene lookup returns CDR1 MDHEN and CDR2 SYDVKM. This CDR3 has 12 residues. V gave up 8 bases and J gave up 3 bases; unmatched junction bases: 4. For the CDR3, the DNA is TGTGCCAGCTCGGGGGGAGTCTACGAGCAGTACGTC. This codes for CASSGGVYEQYV.